This passage covers 20 T cell receptor beta chains from one sample sequenced in a study of CD8 T cells in Susac syndrome. It was with random hexamers that roughly 0.5 to 1 ug RNA was reverse transcribed. TCRdb reprocessed the immunoSEQ multiplex PCR reads via MiXCR and lists one record per CDR3 protein. The data contain under 350,000 distinct CDR3 sequences, about 90% of them seen just once; the ten biggest clones take up about 0.07%. Sequenced material: CD4+ T cells from PBMCs. The receptors were sampled from a human donor with multiple sclerosis.

V is TRBV5-5 and J is TRBJ2-7; weak D call: TRBD1 (5 bases). Germline V gene lookup returns CDR1 SGHKS and CDR2 YYEKEE (reference sequence). Trimming removed 4 bases at V and 6 bases at J, with 20 bases between. CDR3 size: 15 residues. The chain's CDR3 is CASSPPLKGQGEQYF. In DNA form, the CDR3 reads TGTGCCAGCAGCCCACCCCTGAAGGGCCAGGGCGAGCAGTACTTC.

CDR3 sequence: CASSPFNGTELYGYTF. The DNA of the CDR3 is TGTGCCAGCTCACCTTTCAACGGGACAGAACTCTATGGCTACACCTTC. V is TRBV18 and J is TRBJ1-2; 7 nucleotides line up with TRBD1. The V gene end was trimmed by 3 bases and the J gene end by 4 bases; junction bases not matched to a gene: 11. The CDR3 spans 16 residues. CDR1 and CDR2 (germline): KGHSH, LQKENI.

This clonotype was observed a single time. V and J are TRBV4-1 and TRBJ1-2; D not certain. Germline CDR1 reads MGHRA; CDR2 reads YSYEKL. The CDR3 runs 15 residues. V lost 0 bases and J 2 bases, leaving 10 bases between the germline ends. CDR3: CASSQEAPPNYGYTF. The CDR3 region has the DNA TGCGCCAGCAGCCAAGAAGCACCACCCAACTATGGCTACACCTTC.

The chain links TRBV2 to TRBJ1-3; D remains ambiguous. This CDR3 spans 13 amino acids. The ends were cut back, 7 bases at V and 4 bases at J, with 11 bases in the middle. CDR1 is SNHLY, CDR2 FYNNEI, per germline. The CDR3 nucleotides read TGTGCCAGCATCGGCCAGACGGGAAACACCATATATTTT. It is translated as CASIGQTGNTIYF. Variable domain in full (rest from reference TRBV2 and TRBJ1-3): EPEVTQTPSHQVTQMGQEVILRCVPISNHLYFYWYRQILGQKVEFLVSFYNNEISEKSEIFDDQFSVERPDGSNFTLKIRSTKLEDSAMYFCASIGQTGNTIYFGEGSWLTVV.

The chain employs TRBV28 and TRBJ2-7; possibly TRBD1 for D (6 bases). Germline CDR1 reads MDHEN; CDR2 reads SYDVKM. V dropped 4 bases and J dropped 6 bases, with 22 bases sitting between them. The CDR3 length is 16 residues. The DNA of the CDR3 is TGTGCCAGCAGTTCAACAAACGGACAGAGAGGAAGCGAGCAGTACTTC. This translates into CASSSTNGQRGSEQYF.

V usage is TRBV30 and J usage is TRBJ1-2, with D perhaps matching TRBD1 (6 bases). V was shortened by 0 bases and J by 4 bases, with 9 bases between the two germline ends. Looked up from germline, CDR1 is GTSNPN and CDR2 is SVGIG (reference sequence). The length of the CDR3 is 13 residues. The CDR3 DNA reads TGTGCCTGGAGTGTAAGGGGGGCCTATGGCTACACCTTC. Translation: CAWSVRGAYGYTF.

The chain joins TRBV4-1 to TRBJ2-7; D possibly corresponds to TRBD2 (6 bases). Trimming took off 6 bases at V and 1 base at J, with 13 bases between the two ends. Germline V lookup: CDR1 MGHRA, CDR2 YSYEKL. The CDR3 is 14 residues long. CDR3 nucleotides: TGCGCCAGCAGGGCGGCTAGCGCATCCTACGAGCAGTACTTC. The encoded protein is CASRAASASYEQYF.

The V and J genes are TRBV3-1 and TRBJ2-3; a possible D gene is TRBD2 (6 bases). Germline lookup yields CDR1 LGHDT and CDR2 YNNKEL (reference sequence). V was clipped by 2 bases and J by 0 bases, with 12 bases between them. This CDR3 has 16 amino acids. As DNA, the CDR3 is TGTGCCAGCAGCCAAAGAACCGGGACTAGCACAGATACGCAGTATTTT. This gives the protein CASSQRTGTSTDTQYF.

The rearrangement uses TRBV7-9 and TRBJ1-4; maybe TRBD1 (6 bases). Germline values: CDR1 SEHNR, CDR2 FQNEAQ (reference sequence). Trimming cost V 5 bases and J 4 bases, with 14 bases left between them. The CDR3 extends over 15 amino acids. CDR3 sequence (DNA): TGTGCCAGCAGCCCCAGGACAGACCTTAATGAAAAACTGTTTTTT. The encoded protein is CASSPRTDLNEKLFF.

This chain joins TRBV2 and TRBJ2-5, with D maybe TRBD1 (5 bases). From germline, CDR1 is SNHLY and CDR2 FYNNEI. The V gene lost 2 bases and the J gene lost 4 bases, with 11 bases spanning the gap. The CDR3 sequence is 14 residues long. The CDR3 DNA sequence: TGTGCCAGCAGTGAACAGCGACAGTTAGAGACCCAGTACTTC. It codes for CASSEQRQLETQYF.

The rearrangement uses TRBV3-1 and TRBJ1-2; D gene unclear. CDR3 size: 15 residues. Trimming stripped 2 bases from V and 6 bases from J, with 16 bases between. Germline CDR1 reads LGHDT; CDR2 reads YNNKEL (reference sequence). This CDR3 reads CASSQWNEVRDGYTF. The CDR3 DNA is TGTGCCAGCAGCCAATGGAATGAGGTTCGGGATGGCTACACCTTC.

The chain recombines TRBV20-1 with TRBJ2-2, with 10 positions matching TRBD2. CDR3 length equals 16 residues. J lost 4 bases, V lost 2 bases, and 7 bases had no gene match. Germline V CDR1 and CDR2: DFQATT, SNEGSKA (reference sequence). Written as DNA, the CDR3 is TGCAGTGCTAGATCGAGGACTAGCGGAGTCACCGGGGAGCTGTTTTTT. Amino acid sequence: CSARSRTSGVTGELFF.

The V call is TRBV7-9, the J call TRBJ2-1, with D unclear. In germline, CDR1 is SEHNR, CDR2 FQNEAQ (reference sequence). V was clipped by 4 bases and J by 6 bases, with 13 bases between them. The CDR3 runs to 14 residues. CDR3 sequence: CASSWASEINEQFF. The CDR3 region has the DNA TGTGCCAGCAGCTGGGCCTCGGAAATCAATGAGCAGTTCTTC.

The chain has TRBV4-3 and TRBJ2-7, with 9 bases matching TRBD2. J was trimmed by 2 bases and V by 1 base; bases with no gene match: 6. The V gene's germline CDR1 is LGHNA and CDR2 YSLEER. The length of the CDR3 is 16 residues. The CDR3 spells CASSQGLADIAYEQYF. CDR3 DNA: TGCGCCAGCAGCCAAGGACTAGCGGACATAGCCTACGAGCAGTACTTC.

The chain has TRBV7-2 and TRBJ2-1; D uncertain. The CDR3 covers 14 residues. V was cut by 4 bases and J by 8 bases, with 15 bases left in between. Per germline, CDR1 SGHTA and CDR2 FQGNSA. The CDR3, as DNA: TGTGCCAGCAGCTCGTTGGGCTCCTCGGATGAGCAGTTCTTC. Translated: CASSSLGSSDEQFF.

This rearrangement joins TRBV13 to TRBJ1-1; D remains ambiguous. V shed 1 base and J shed 0 bases, with 18 bases lying between them. Germline V gene lookup returns CDR1 PRHDT and CDR2 FYEKMQ (reference sequence). This CDR3 is 18 amino acids long. CDR3 bases: TGTGCCAGCAGCTTAGCCCCACGTCAGTCTAGCATGAACACTGAAGCTTTCTTT. This encodes CASSLAPRQSSMNTEAFF. Full variable domain (remainder filled in from reference TRBV13 and TRBJ1-1): AAGVIQSPRHLIKEKRETATLKCYPIPRHDTVYWYQQGPGQDPQFLISFYEKMQSDKGSIPDRFSAQQFSDYHSELNMSSLELGDSALYFCASSLAPRQSSMNTEAFFGQGTRLTVV.

This clonotype was seen only a few times. The V gene is TRBV9, the J gene TRBJ2-5, with D possibly TRBD2 on 6 matching bases. Germline V gene data show CDR1 as SGDLS and CDR2 as YYNGEE. V was cut by 3 bases and J by 5 bases, with 17 bases left in between. The CDR3 has 15 residues. In nucleotides, the CDR3 is TGTGCCAGCAGCGAGATTCCGGAGGGGCACGAGACCCAGTACTTC. It translates to CASSEIPEGHETQYF.

The chain uses TRBV7-3 and TRBJ2-6; D gene uncertain. The germline CDR1 and CDR2 sequences are SGHTA and FQGTGA. The CDR3 extends over 15 amino acids. V was shortened by 3 bases and J by 0 bases, with 6 bases between the two germline ends. The CDR3 sequence: CASSLAPSGANVLTF. CDR3 DNA sequence: TGTGCCAGCAGCTTGGCGCCCTCTGGGGCCAACGTCCTGACTTTC.

About this clonotype: Sequence at one end of the junction differs from germline and may be a read error. The chain has TRBV10-2 and TRBJ1-1; TRBD1 agrees at 8 bases. The CDR3 length is 15 residues. In germline, CDR1 is WSHSY, CDR2 SAAADI. The CDR3 DNA sequence: TGCGCCAGCAGTGGACAGGGGTGGGAGAACACTGAAGCCTTCTTT. This translates into CASSGQGWENTEAFF.

The chain combines TRBV29-1 with TRBJ2-4, with no clear D. The CDR3 consists of 12 residues. V was shortened by 5 bases and J by 5 bases, with 10 bases between the two germline ends. Germline CDR1 and CDR2: SQVTM and ANQGSEA. The CDR3 sequence: CSVKGSENIQYF. The DNA for the CDR3 is TGCAGCGTTAAGGGAAGTGAAAACATTCAGTACTTC. The full variable domain, completed using reference TRBV29-1 and TRBJ2-4, is SAVISQKPSRDICQRGTSLTIQCQVDSQVTMMFWYRQQPGQSLTLIATANQGSEATYESGFVIDKFPISRPNLTFSTLTVSNMSPEDSSIYLCSVKGSENIQYFGAGTRLSVL.